This note documents a single T cell receptor beta chain sequence. This specimen comes from a study of OX40 agonist ivuxolimab in advanced cancers. Turning to the study itself: Of mixed ages from about 23 to 85 and averaging about 56 years, the group was 65% to 85% male.

Sequencing used immunoSEQ multiplex PCR; TCRdb keeps in-frame clones, though not all of them. The table shows roughly 92,000 clones, with 87% occurring only once. CDR1 is LNHDA, CDR2 SQIVND, per germline (reference sequence). This CDR3 is 15 amino acids long. Trimming took 5 bases from V and 4 from J, leaving 17 bases between them. The chain joins TRBV19 to TRBJ1-2, with D possibly being TRBD1 (5 bases). The source is an adult with an advanced solid tumor such as melanoma, head and neck, liver or kidney cancer. The sample here was CD4+ or CD8+ T cells sorted from blood, taken in a trial of the OX40 agonist ivuxolimab. CDR3 sequence: CASSPNGRARYGYTF. The CDR3 DNA reads TGTGCCAGTAGTCCCAATGGCAGGGCCCGCTATGGCTACACCTTC.